This T cell receptor beta chain was recovered during a study of cytomegalovirus exposure and HLA in healthy donors. A remark on this clone: Its antigen is undetermined.

A multiplex PCR was run with 60 Vbeta primers and 13 Jbeta primers. The table came from immunoSEQ multiplex PCR; TCRdb's copy has only in-frame clones and leaves some out. The data contain 100,000 to 120,000 clones, roughly 84% of them singletons. Study conclusions and caveats: Reports state that TCR beta sequences accurately predicted most subjects' HLA-A and HLA-B alleles. An analysis done earlier found most TCR beta V segments productive about 90% or about 30% of the time. A later analysis linked a missense variant in DCLRE1C to the trimming of TCR beta V and J genes.

The TCR comes from a man aged 25 to 40 in good health and CMV-seropositive. The sequencing sample was made of PBMCs.

The CDR3 is CASSRDSFYEQYF. For the CDR3, the DNA is TGTGCCAGCTCACGGGACAGTTTCTACGAGCAGTACTTC. The V call is TRBV18, the J call TRBJ2-5, with TRBD1 matching over 7 bases. The end of the DNA is better explained by TRBJ2-7, so the J call may be wrong. The CDR3 runs 13 residues. Germline CDR1 and CDR2: KGHSH and LQKENI.